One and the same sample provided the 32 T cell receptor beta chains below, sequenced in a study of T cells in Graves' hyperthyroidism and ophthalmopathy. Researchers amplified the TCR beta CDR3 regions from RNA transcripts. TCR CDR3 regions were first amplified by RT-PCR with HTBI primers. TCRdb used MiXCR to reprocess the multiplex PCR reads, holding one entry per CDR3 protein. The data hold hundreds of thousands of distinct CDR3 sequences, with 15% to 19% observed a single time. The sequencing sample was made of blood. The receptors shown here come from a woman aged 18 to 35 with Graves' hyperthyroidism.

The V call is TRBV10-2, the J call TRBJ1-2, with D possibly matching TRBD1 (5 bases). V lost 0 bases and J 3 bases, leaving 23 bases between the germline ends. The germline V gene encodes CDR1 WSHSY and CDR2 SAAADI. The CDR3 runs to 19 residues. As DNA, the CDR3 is TGCGCCAGCAGTGAGTCCGCGGGTGGGGCAGGCACGAGTCACTATGGCTACACCTTC. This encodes CASSESAGGAGTSHYGYTF.

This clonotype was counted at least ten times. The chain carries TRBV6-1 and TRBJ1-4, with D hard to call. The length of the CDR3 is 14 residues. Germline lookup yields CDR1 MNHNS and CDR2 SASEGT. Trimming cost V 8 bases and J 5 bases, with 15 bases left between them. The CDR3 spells CASELGLDNEKLFF. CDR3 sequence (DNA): TGTGCCAGCGAATTGGGTCTGGACAATGAAAAACTGTTTTTT.

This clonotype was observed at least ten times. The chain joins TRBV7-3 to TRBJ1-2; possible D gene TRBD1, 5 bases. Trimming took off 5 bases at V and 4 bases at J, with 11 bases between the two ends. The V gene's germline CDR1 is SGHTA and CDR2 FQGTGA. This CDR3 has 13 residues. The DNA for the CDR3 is TGTGCCAGCAGCCCGCAGGGTGGCTATGGCTACACCTTC. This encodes CASSPQGGYGYTF. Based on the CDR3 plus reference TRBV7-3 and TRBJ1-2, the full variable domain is GAGVSQTPSNKVTEKGKYVELRCDPISGHTALYWYRQSLGQGPEFLIYFQGTGAADDSGLPNDRFFAVRPEGSVSTLKIQRTERGDSAVYLCASSPQGGYGYTFGSGTRLTVV.

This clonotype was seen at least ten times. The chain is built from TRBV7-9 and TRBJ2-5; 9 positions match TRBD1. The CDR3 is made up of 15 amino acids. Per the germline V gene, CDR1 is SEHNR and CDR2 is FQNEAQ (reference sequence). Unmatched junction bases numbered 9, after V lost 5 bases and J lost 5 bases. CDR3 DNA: TGTGCCAGCAGCCTCGACAGGGGGAGGTGGGAGACCCAGTACTTC. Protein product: CASSLDRGRWETQYF.

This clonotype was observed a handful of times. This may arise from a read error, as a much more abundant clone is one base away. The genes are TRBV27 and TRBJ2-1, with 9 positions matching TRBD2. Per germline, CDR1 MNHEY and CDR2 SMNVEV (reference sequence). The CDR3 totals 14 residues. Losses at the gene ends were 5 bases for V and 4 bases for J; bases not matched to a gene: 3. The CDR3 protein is CASSRLAVYNEQFF. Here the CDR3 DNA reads TGTGCCAGCAGTCGACTAGCGGTTTACAATGAGCAGTTCTTC.

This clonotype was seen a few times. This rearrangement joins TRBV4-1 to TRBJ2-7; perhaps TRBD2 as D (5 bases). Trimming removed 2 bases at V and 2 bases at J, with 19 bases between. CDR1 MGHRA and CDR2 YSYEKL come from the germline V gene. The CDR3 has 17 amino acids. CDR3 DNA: TGCGCCAGCAGCCAACTCCCCCCTCTAGCATTCCCCTACGAGCAGTACTTC. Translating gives CASSQLPPLAFPYEQYF.

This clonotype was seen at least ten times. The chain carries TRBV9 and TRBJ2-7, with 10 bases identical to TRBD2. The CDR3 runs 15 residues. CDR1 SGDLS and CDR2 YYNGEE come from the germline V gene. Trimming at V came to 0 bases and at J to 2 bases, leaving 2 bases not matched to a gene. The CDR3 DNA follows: TGTGCCAGCAGCGTAGGGCTAGCGGGGGCCTACGAGCAGTACTTC. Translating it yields CASSVGLAGAYEQYF.

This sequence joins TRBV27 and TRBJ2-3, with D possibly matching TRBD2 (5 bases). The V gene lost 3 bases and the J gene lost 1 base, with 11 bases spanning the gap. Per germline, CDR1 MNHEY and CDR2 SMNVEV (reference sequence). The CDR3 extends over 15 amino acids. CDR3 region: CASSFRGSGTDTQYF. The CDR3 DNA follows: TGTGCCAGCAGTTTCCGGGGAAGTGGCACAGATACGCAGTATTTT.

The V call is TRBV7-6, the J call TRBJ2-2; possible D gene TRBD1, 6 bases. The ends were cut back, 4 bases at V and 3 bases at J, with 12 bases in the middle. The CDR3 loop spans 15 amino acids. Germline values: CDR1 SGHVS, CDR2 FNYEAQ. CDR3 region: CASSSQGFDTGELFF. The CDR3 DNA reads TGTGCCAGCAGCTCACAGGGTTTCGACACCGGGGAGCTGTTTTTT. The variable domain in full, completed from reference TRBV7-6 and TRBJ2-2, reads GAGVSQSPRYKVTKRGQDVALRCDPISGHVSLYWYRQALGQGPEFLTYFNYEAQQDKSGLPNDRFSAERPEGSISTLTIQRTEQRDSAMYRCASSSQGFDTGELFFGEGSRLTVL.

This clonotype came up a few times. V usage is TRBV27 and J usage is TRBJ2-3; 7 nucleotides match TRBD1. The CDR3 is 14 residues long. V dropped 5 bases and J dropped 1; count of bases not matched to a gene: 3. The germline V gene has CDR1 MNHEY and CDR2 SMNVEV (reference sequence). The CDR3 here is CASSTRGRTDTQYF. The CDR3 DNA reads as TGTGCCAGCAGTACTAGGGGGCGCACAGATACGCAGTATTTT.

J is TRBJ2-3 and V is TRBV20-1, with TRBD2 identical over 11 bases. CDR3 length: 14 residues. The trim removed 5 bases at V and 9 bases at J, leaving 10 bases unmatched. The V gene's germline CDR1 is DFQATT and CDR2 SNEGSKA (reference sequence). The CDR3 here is CSAPSVLAGGTQYF. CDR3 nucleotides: TGCAGTGCTCCCTCAGTTCTAGCGGGAGGCACGCAGTATTTT.

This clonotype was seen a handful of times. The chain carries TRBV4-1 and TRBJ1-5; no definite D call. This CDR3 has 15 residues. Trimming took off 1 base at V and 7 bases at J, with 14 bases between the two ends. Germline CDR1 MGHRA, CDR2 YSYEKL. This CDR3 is CASSQGQVGSQPQHF. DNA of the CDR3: TGCGCCAGCAGCCAAGGCCAGGTCGGGAGCCAGCCCCAGCATTTT.

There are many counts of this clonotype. The CDR3 DNA reads TGCAGTGCACGCCCCCTAGCGGGAGTTCTCAATGAGCAGTTCTTC. Translation gives CSARPLAGVLNEQFF. The chain links TRBV20-1 to TRBJ2-1; 10 bases match TRBD2. The CDR3 consists of 15 residues. Unmatched junction bases numbered 11, after V lost 6 bases and J lost 6 bases. Germline V gene sequence: CDR1 DFQATT, CDR2 SNEGSKA (reference sequence).

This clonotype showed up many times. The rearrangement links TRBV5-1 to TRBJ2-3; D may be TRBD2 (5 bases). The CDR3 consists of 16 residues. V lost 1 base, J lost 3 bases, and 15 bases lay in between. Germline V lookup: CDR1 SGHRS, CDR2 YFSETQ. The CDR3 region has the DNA TGCGCCAGCAGCTTGTCCCGAGGGCCTAGGACAGATACGCAGTATTTT. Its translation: CASSLSRGPRTDTQYF.

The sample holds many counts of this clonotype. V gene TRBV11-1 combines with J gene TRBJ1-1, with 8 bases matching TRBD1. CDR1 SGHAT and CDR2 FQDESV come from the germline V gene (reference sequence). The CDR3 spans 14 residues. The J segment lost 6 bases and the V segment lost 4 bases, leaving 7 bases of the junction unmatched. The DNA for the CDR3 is TGTGCCAGCAGCTCCCGGACAGGGAGGTCTGAAGCTTTCTTT. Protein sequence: CASSSRTGRSEAFF.

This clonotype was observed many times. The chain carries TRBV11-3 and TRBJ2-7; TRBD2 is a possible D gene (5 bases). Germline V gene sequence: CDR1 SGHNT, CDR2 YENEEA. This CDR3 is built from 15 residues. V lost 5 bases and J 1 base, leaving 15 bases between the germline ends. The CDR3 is CASSLGGGRSYEQYF. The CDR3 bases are TGTGCCAGCAGCCTAGGTGGAGGCCGATCCTACGAGCAGTACTTC.

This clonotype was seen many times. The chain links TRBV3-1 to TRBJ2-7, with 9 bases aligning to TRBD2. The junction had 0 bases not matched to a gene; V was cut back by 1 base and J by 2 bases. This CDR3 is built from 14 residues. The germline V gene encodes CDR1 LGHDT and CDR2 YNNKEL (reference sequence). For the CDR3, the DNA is TGTGCCAGCAGCCAAGGGACTAGCGCCTACGAGCAGTACTTC. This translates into CASSQGTSAYEQYF.

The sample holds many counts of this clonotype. The CDR3 here is CASSPWAMNTEAFF. Written as DNA, the CDR3 is TGTGCCAGCAGCCCATGGGCCATGAACACTGAAGCTTTCTTT. J is TRBJ1-1 and V is TRBV7-2; D gene uncertain. Trimming shortened V by 5 bases and J by 0 bases, and 10 bases separated the two germline ends. Germline CDR1 SGHTA, CDR2 FQGNSA. CDR3 length: 14 residues. Together with reference TRBV7-2 and TRBJ1-1, the CDR3 gives the full variable domain: GAGVSQSPSNKVTEKGKDVELRCDPISGHTALYWYRQSLGQGLEFLIYFQGNSAPDKSGLPSDRFSAERTGGSVSTLTIQRTQQEDSAVYLCASSPWAMNTEAFFGQGTRLTVV.

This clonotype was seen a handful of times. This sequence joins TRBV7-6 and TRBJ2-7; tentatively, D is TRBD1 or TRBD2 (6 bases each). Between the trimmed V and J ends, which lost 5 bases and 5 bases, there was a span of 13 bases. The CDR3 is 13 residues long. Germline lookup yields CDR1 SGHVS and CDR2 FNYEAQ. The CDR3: CASSPRRGDEQYF. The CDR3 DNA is TGTGCCAGCAGCCCCCGAAGGGGGGACGAGCAGTACTTC.

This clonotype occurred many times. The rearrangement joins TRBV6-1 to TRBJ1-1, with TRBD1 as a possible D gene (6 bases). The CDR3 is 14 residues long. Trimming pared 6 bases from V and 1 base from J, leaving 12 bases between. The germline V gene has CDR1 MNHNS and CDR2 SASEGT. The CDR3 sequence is CASRLGGWNTEAFF. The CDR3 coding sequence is TGTGCCAGCAGGCTAGGGGGTTGGAACACTGAAGCTTTCTTT.

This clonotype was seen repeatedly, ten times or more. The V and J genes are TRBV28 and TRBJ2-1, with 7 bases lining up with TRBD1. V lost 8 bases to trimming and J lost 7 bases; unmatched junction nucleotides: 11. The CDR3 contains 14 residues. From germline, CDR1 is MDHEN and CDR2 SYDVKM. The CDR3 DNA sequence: TGTGCCAGCCTTCTGAACAGGGGCTTGAATGAGCAGTTCTTC. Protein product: CASLLNRGLNEQFF.

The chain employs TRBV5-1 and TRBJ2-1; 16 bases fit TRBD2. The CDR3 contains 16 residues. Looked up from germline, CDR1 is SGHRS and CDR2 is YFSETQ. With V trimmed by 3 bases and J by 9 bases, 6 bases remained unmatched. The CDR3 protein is CASSWGLAGGPAEQFF. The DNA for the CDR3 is TGCGCCAGCAGCTGGGGACTAGCGGGAGGGCCGGCTGAGCAGTTCTTC.

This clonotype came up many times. CDR3 loop: CASSRQAGNQPQHF. CDR3 coding DNA: TGTGCCAGCAGTCGACAGGCTGGGAATCAGCCCCAGCATTTT. V and J are TRBV7-6 and TRBJ1-5, with a weak D call TRBD1 (6 bases). The CDR3 has 14 residues. Germline CDR1 is SGHVS and CDR2 is FNYEAQ. Trimming removed 6 bases at V and 4 bases at J, with 13 bases between.

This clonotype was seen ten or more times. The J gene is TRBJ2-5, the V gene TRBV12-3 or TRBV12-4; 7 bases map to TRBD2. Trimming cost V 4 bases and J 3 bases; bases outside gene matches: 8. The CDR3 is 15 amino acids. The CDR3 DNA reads TGTGCCAGCAGTTACTCTGGCGGGAGAGAAGAGACCCAGTACTTC. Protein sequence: CASSYSGGREETQYF.

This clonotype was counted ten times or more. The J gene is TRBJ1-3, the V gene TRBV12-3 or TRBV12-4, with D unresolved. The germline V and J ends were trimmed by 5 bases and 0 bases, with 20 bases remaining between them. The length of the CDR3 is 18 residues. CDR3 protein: CASSPRSRLPISGNTIYF. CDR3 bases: TGTGCCAGCAGTCCTCGATCGAGACTCCCGATCTCTGGAAACACCATATATTTT.

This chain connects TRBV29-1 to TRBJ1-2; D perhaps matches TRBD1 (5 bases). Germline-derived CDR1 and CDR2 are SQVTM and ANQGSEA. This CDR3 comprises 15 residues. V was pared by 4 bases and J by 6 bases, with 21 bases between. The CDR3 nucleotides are TGCAGCGTTGGAGGGTCTCAGGGAGCCTATGATGGCTACACCTTC. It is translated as CSVGGSQGAYDGYTF.

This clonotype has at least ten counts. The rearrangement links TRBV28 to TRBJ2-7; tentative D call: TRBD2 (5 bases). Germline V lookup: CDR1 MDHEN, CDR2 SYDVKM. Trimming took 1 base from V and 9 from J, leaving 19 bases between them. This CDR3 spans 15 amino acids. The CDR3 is CASSLFGGSVSGQYF. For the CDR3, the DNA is TGTGCCAGCAGTTTATTTGGTGGGAGTGTCTCTGGGCAGTACTTC.

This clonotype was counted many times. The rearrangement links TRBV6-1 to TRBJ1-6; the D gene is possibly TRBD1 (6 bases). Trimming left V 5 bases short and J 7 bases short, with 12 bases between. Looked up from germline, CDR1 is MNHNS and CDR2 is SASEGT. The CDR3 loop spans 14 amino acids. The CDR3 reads CASSWTALNSPLHF. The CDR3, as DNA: TGTGCCAGCAGTTGGACAGCCTTAAATTCACCCCTCCACTTT.

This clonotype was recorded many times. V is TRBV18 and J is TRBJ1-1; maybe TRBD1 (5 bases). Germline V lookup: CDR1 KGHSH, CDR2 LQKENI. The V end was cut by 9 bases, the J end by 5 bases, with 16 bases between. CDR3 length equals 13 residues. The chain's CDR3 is CASSTGGFTEAFF. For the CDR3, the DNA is TGTGCCAGTTCGACCGGGGGTTTTACTGAAGCTTTCTTT.

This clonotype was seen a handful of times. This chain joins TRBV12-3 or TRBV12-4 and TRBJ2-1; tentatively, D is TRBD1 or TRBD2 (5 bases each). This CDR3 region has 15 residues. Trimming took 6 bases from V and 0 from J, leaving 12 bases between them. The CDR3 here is CASSVGPSSYNEQFF. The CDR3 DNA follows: TGTGCCAGCAGCGTGGGACCGAGCTCCTACAATGAGCAGTTCTTC.

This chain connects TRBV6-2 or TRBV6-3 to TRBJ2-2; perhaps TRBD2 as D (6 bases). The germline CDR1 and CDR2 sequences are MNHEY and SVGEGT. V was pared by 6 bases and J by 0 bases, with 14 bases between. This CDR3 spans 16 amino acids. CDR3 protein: CASRRTGTSNTGELFF. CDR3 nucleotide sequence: TGTGCCAGCAGGAGGACCGGGACTTCGAACACCGGGGAGCTGTTTTTT.

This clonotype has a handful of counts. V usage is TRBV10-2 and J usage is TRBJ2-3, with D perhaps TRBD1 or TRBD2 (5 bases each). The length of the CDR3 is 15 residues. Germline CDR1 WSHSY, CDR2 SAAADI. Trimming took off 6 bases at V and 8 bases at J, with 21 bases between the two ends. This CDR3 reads CASSDGTARFATQYF. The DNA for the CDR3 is TGCGCCAGCAGCGATGGGACCGCTCGTTTTGCTACGCAGTATTTT.